The T cell receptor beta chain under discussion was sequenced for a study of T cell responses to AZD1222 COVID-19 vaccine. Turning to the study itself: Some second doses came at about 4 weeks and others at about 12 weeks; these were pooled.

Notes on the study in general: Clonal diversity may have been underestimated in mostly white British donors. Baseline seropositives among AZD1222 recipients totaled only 5 to 7. Unmutated variant regions are reportedly targeted by nearly half of spike-specific TCRs.

TCRdb's table, derived via immunoSEQ multiplex PCR, lists solely in-frame clones and lacks some. The profile shows over 110,000 clones, about 92% of them singletons. With respect to this clone: Its antigen is not known.

The sample here was peripheral blood, taken on day 0 of AZD1222 vaccination. The origin of this receptor is an adult in good health.

CDR3 nucleotides: TGTGCCAGCAGTTACTCCCGCGGGGGAGATTGGTATGGCTACACCTTC. The encoded protein is CASSYSRGGDWYGYTF. The chain employs TRBV6-5 and TRBJ1-2; possibly TRBD1 for D (5 bases). CDR1 and CDR2 (germline): MNHEY, SVGAGI. The V end was cut by 0 bases, the J end by 5 bases, with 16 bases between. This CDR3 comprises 16 residues.